This TCR beta chain was recorded in a study of blood T cells in healthy people across ages. Through a sample-barcoded 5' primer and a J-beta primer mix, a second PCR was run for roughly 6 to 11 cycles. A minimum of 3 million CDR3-containing paired-end reads was obtained for each sample. TCRdb reprocessed the 5' RACE reads via MiXCR and lists one record per CDR3 protein. The data show 870,000 or so distinct CDR3 sequences, around 28% seen once. This clonotype appeared many times. Its antigen is not identified. Germline lookup yields CDR1 SGHRS and CDR2 YFSETQ. V was trimmed by 3 bases and J by 9 bases, leaving 7 bases between them. This CDR3 spans 11 amino acids. Study-wide points: The study found more naive CD4+ cells and higher diversity in long-lived than aged donors. Age brought a roughly linear fall in TCR beta diversity measured per million T cells.

V is TRBV5-1 and J is TRBJ2-1; D possibly corresponds to TRBD2 (5 bases). The TCR originated in a woman older than 75 in good health. Sequences were obtained from blood. CDR3 DNA sequence: TGCGCCAGCAGCTCTCGGGGTGAGCAGTTCTTC. It translates to CASSSRGEQFF.